This TCR beta chain was retrieved from a study of shared clonotypes between healthy human individuals (dated by TCRdb to 2020 to 2022). About the full investigation: The cohort included three men and a couple of women between 18 and 49 years of age. To estimate repertoire size and how much clonotypes are shared between individuals, the study performed deep sequencing of blood TCR repertoires from five healthy adults. Different laboratories and diverse techniques were used to prepare libraries and sequence TCR repertoires, to increase sequencing depth and limit assay-specific biases. Leukapheresis yielded between about 0.85 and 9.5 billion PBMCs per donor. Here is what the overall study found, with its caveats: Based on pairwise subsampling, the degree of clonotype sharing among donors was expected to be affected by sequencing depth. Because the study included a small number of donors, the genetic and exposure-history diversity represented was limited. Sampling was restricted to blood, and TCR repertoires in tissues likely differ from the TCR repertoires found in blood.

CDR1 and CDR2 were assigned from the germline V gene (reference sequence) as SGHKS and YYEKEE. V and J are truncated by 7 bases and 4 bases respectively, leaving an intervening sequence of 13 bases. The CDR3 measures 13 amino acids from cysteine to phenylalanine. The CDR3 DNA has 39 bases and is translated from base 1. Regarding this clone: There is no known antigen for this receptor. One base away there is no much larger clone; base qualities are not given.

TCR CDR3 regions were amplified from genomic DNA by multiplex PCR using the deep immunoSEQ assay. Extracted genomic DNA from each cell subset was distributed evenly across all wells of several immunoSEQ 96-well plates, and each plate was treated as a replicate. For unsorted PBMC, around 330 ng genomic DNA, equal to tens of thousands of T cell genomes, was loaded into each replicate PCR. Ten immunoSEQ deep assay plates were used to sequence the unsorted PBMC genomic DNA. The purified libraries were quantified using a Qubit 3.0 fluorometer, sized with a Bioanalyzer 2100, and then quantified again using the KAPA Library Quantification kit. Each immunoSEQ 96-well plate was sequenced on its own single-read 150-cycle Illumina NextSeq 550 flow cell. Under the source paper's analysis protocol: Because the immunoSEQ output held only junctional sequences and lacked quality scores, the filtering could not match the filtering applied to full-length reads. To assign V/J genes and CDR3, sequences were annotated against IMGT germline references using PyIR, a Python wrapper for IgBLAST v1.9. Any read was removed if the V/J assignment was weak (E-value above 1e-6), the CDR3 was missing, or the read contained stop codons, out-of-frame junctions, or ambiguous translated residues. V3J clonotypes were defined as sequences sharing an identical inferred V gene, J gene, and CDR3 amino acid sequence. Percentage overlap between repertoires was calculated by dividing the number of shared unique clonotypes by the size of the smaller repertoire. Richness of each repertoire was evaluated using RTK rarefaction, the Chao1 estimator, and Recon v2.1 estimates of unobserved clonotypes. TCRdb carries this immuneACCESS record with in-frame sequences only. Its versions omit some clonotypes, under half of them owing to an unresolved V gene in the studies checked, with the rest unexplained. The V and J calls and clone size come from that table; D and trimming were worked out from the DNA. The sample records some 500,000 clones, 60% to 80% of which are singletons. The ten largest clones take up around 13% of the sample.

Donors were healthy HIV-negative adults with no recently reported acute infections or vaccinations. Every donor was a Caucasian adult living in Nashville, Tennessee, USA. For unsorted samples, roughly 81 million PBMCs were counted and genomic DNA was extracted with the QIAamp DNA Blood Mini kit. Blood was obtained by leukapheresis, after which PBMCs were separated by Ficoll-Histopaque density gradient centrifugation and cryopreserved in liquid nitrogen vapor phase. This TCR came from a woman between 35 and 50 years old in good health. Some clones in this sample may be carry-over from other donors' samples. Recombination joined TRBV5-5 with TRBJ2-3; perhaps TRBD1 is the D gene, with 5 bases matching. The sequenced material came from PBMCs. The CDR3 protein: CASAAQGPDTQYF. The sequenced DNA: TGTGCCAGCGCTGCCCAGGGCCCAGATACGCAGTATTTT.